Below, 5 T cell receptor beta chains from the same sample are listed, as sequenced in a study of cytomegalovirus exposure and HLA in healthy donors. 13 Jbeta primers and 60 Vbeta primers were used for the PCR. The method was immunoSEQ multiplex PCR; TCRdb's version includes in-frame clones alone and lacks a portion of them. The sample comprises some 180,000 clones, roughly 80% of which are singletons, and more than 1.5% rests with the top ten. What was sequenced was PBMCs. These receptors were obtained from a man aged 35-49 years in good health and CMV-seronegative.

V and J are TRBV30 and TRBJ2-2; tentative D call: TRBD1 (6 bases). With 8 bases removed from V and 0 bases from J, the gap between germline ends came to 13 bases. This CDR3 is 14 amino acids long. Germline V lookup: CDR1 GTSNPN, CDR2 SVGIG (reference sequence). The CDR3: CAGQGKTNTGELFF. In DNA, the CDR3 is TGTGCCGGGCAGGGGAAAACGAACACCGGGGAGCTGTTTTTT. The full variable domain, its missing parts supplied by reference TRBV30 and TRBJ2-2, is SQTIHQWPATLVQPVGSPLSLECTVEGTSNPNLYWYRQAAGRGLQLLFYSVGIGQISSEVPQNLSASRPQDRQFILSSKKLLLSDSGFYLCAGQGKTNTGELFFGEGSRLTVL.

In its sample, this clone was seen a few times. The rearrangement uses TRBV28 and TRBJ1-2, with D perhaps TRBD1 (5 bases). V was cut by 3 bases and J by 4 bases, with 18 bases left in between. Germline CDR1 MDHEN, CDR2 SYDVKM. The CDR3 covers 16 residues. The CDR3 DNA follows: TGTGCCAGCAGTTTCGCTGGGGGAGGGAAGCCCTATGGCTACACCTTC. Translating gives CASSFAGGGKPYGYTF.

This sequence joins TRBV6-6 and TRBJ1-5; 7 nucleotides align to TRBD1. The V gene's germline CDR1 is MNHNY and CDR2 SVGAGI (reference sequence). The CDR3 loop spans 15 amino acids. Losses at the gene ends were 4 bases for V and 7 bases for J; bases not matched to a gene: 10. The CDR3 loop reads CASSSQRQGEQPQHF. The CDR3 DNA reads TGTGCCAGCAGTTCCCAACGACAGGGAGAACAGCCCCAGCATTTT.

The chain couples TRBV30 to TRBJ1-1; D is ambiguous. This CDR3 is built from 15 residues. V was shortened by 1 base and J by 0 bases, with 12 bases between the two germline ends. Per germline, CDR1 GTSNPN and CDR2 SVGIG (reference sequence). The CDR3 coding sequence is TGTGCCTGGAGTGAAGAGCCGATCATGAACACTGAAGCTTTCTTT. Amino acid sequence: CAWSEEPIMNTEAFF.

This chain joins TRBV19 and TRBJ2-5; no clear D. The germline V gene has CDR1 LNHDA and CDR2 SQIVND (reference sequence). The CDR3 has 14 amino acids. The V end lost 3 bases, the J end lost 4 bases, and 12 bases lay between the germline ends. The CDR3 DNA is TGTGCCAGTAGTATGTTGGGTGGCGGAGAGACCCAGTACTTC. Translation gives CASSMLGGGETQYF.